This T cell receptor (beta chain) was obtained from a study of blood T cells in healthy people across ages. The germline V gene encodes CDR1 MNHEY and CDR2 SMNVEV (reference sequence). CDR3 length: 13 residues. V lost 10 bases and J 10 bases, leaving 17 bases between the germline ends. Alongside a J-beta primer mix, a sample-barcoded 5' primer served in a second PCR lasting roughly 6 to 11 cycles. TCRdb re-derived calls from the 5' RACE reads in MiXCR, one entry per CDR3 protein. This repertoire shows roughly 1 million distinct CDR3 sequences, 25% found once; its top ten account for about 0.69%. Study-wide points: Older age coincided with a roughly linear decline in TCR beta diversity per million T cells. The authors considered diversity estimates from one million T cells to be underestimates.

In its sample, this clonotype was seen a few times. Its matching antigen is unknown. These data also formed part of another study, on T cells of mothers and their children.

The V call is TRBV27, the J call TRBJ1-6; D is possibly TRBD1 (6 bases). The sample comprised blood. This sequence was found in a girl aged 2-10 years in good health. CDR3 DNA: TGTGCCATTCGTGGCAGGGGAAGGTCACCCCTCCACTTT. Protein product: CAIRGRGRSPLHF.